What follows is one TCR beta chain and its context. Some clones are missing from TCRdb's copy, which holds only in-frame ones; the method was immunoSEQ multiplex PCR. The sample carries about 190,000 clones, 89% recorded once. This CDR3 has 15 residues. V dropped 1 base and J dropped 8; count of bases not matched to a gene: 5. The germline V gene has CDR1 MGHDK and CDR2 SYGVNS. This entry comes from a study of blood T cell repertoires in COVID-19. Study information: There were acute and convalescent COVID-19 samples, and they came from the United States, Italy and Spain. T cells, B-cell-depleted T cells, or PBMCs supplied cDNA or gDNA.

The specimen was peripheral blood. The sequence was obtained from a man aged 35 to 55 with acute or convalescent COVID-19. The chain uses TRBV25-1 and TRBJ2-1; 10 nucleotides agree with TRBD1. CDR3 coding DNA: TGTGCCAGCAGTGAATGGGACAGGGGAAAGGATGAGCAGTTCTTC. Amino acids: CASSEWDRGKDEQFF.